This is a list of T cell receptor beta chains from one sample in a study of neurological immune-mediated disorders. TCRdb re-called the 5' RACE reads with MiXCR, one entry per CDR3 protein. The data contain more than 35,000 distinct CDR3 sequences, about a tenth of them singletons. The sample consisted of PBMCs. The receptors come from a woman in her twenties or thirties with HTLV-1-associated myelopathy (HAM/TSP). Both conserved end residues are part of each CDR3. Each record gives: V gene, D gene, J gene, clone size, CDR3 DNA, CDR3 protein. The D gene is left open where the match is weak. Clone size is given for some rows only: seen once, a few or many times, or a class if the clone is expanded.

TRBV7-9	NA	TRBJ1-1	many	TGTGCCAGCAGCTTAGCTCAGTTGAACACTGAAGCTTTCTTT	CASSLAQLNTEAFF
TRBV10-3	NA	TRBJ2-1	NA	TGTGCCACCTCCGGGGGCTACTACAATGAGCAGTTCTTC	CATSGGYYNEQFF
TRBV4-1	NA	TRBJ1-1	NA	TGCGCCAGCAGCCAGGTGACGGTAATGAACACTGAAGCTTTCTTT	CASSQVTVMNTEAFF
TRBV5-1	NA	TRBJ2-6	many	TGCGCCAGCAGCTCCGGGGCTACTGGGGCCAACGTCCTGACTTTC	CASSSGATGANVLTF
TRBV20-1	TRBD1	TRBJ2-7	many	TGCAGTGCTAGAAGATGGGCCGACAGGGTCTCCTACGAGCAGTACTTC	CSARRWADRVSYEQYF
TRBV20-1	NA	TRBJ1-5	many	TGCAGTGCTAGGTCCAAAAAGGGGTTCAATCAGCCCCAGCATTTT	CSARSKKGFNQPQHF
TRBV20-1	NA	TRBJ2-1	many	TGCAGTGCTAGACGCGAAACCAATGAGCAGTTCTTC	CSARRETNEQFF
TRBV6-1	NA	TRBJ1-1	many	TGTGCCAGCAGCCGACAAGGGTCGAACACTGAAGCTTTCTTT	CASSRQGSNTEAFF
TRBV6-1	TRBD1	TRBJ2-3	many	TGTGCCAGCAGTGAAATAGGGGGCGGCACAGATACGCAGTATTTT	CASSEIGGGTDTQYF
TRBV20-1	TRBD2	TRBJ2-3	many	TGCAGTGCTAGTCTGGGGCGCAGCGGGGGCCCTCATAGCACAGATACGCAGTATTTT	CSASLGRSGGPHSTDTQYF
TRBV20-1	NA	TRBJ1-1	many	TGCAGTGCTAGAGAGGGGGGCACTGAAGCTTTCTTT	CSAREGGTEAFF
TRBV7-9	NA	TRBJ1-4	NA	NA	CASSFYICSVWPPVATNEKLFF
TRBV5-1	NA	TRBJ1-2	many	TGCGCCAGCAGACCAGGGCCGACTGGCTACACCTTC	CASRPGPTGYTF
TRBV28	TRBD1	TRBJ1-5	many	TGTGCCAGCAGTTCGCCGACAGGGTTCAATCAGCCCCAGCATTTT	CASSSPTGFNQPQHF
TRBV6-5	TRBD1	TRBJ1-6	many	TGTGCCAGCAGTAGGGGACAGTCGAACTATAATTCACCCCTCCACTTT	CASSRGQSNYNSPLHF
TRBV20-1	TRBD1	TRBJ1-1	many	TGCAGTGCTATAGGGACAGATAGCGGAGATGTTTTCTTT	CSAIGTDSGDVFF
TRBV10-2	NA	TRBJ2-1	many	TGCGCCAGCAGCTTGACTAGTTCAGTCGATGAGCAGTTCTTC	CASSLTSSVDEQFF